This record covers a single T cell receptor (beta chain). This sample was included in a study of shared T cell receptors in the human thymus. The table came from immunoSEQ multiplex PCR; TCRdb's copy has only in-frame clones and leaves some out. There are more than 550,000 clones in the sample; roughly 85% occur only once, and under 0.012% lies in the top ten. Germline CDR1 LGHNA, CDR2 YNFKEQ. The V segment lost 0 bases and the J segment 0 bases; nucleotides outside the gene matches: 6. This CDR3 has 18 residues. The same specimen was also included in a second study, on human thymus T cells. That source notes: Healthy Finnish infants undergoing corrective surgery for congenital heart defects provided the donor material. Surgeons resected thymus tissue during corrective heart surgery. Related studies found that unrelated individuals share highly overlapping thymic repertoires.

This sequence originates from a girl less than two years old with a congenital heart defect. Material: thymocytes. The chain joins TRBV4-2 to TRBJ2-2; 8 positions match TRBD2. CDR3 region: CASSQDSTSGSNTGELFF. DNA for the CDR3: TGTGCCAGCAGCCAAGATTCCACTAGCGGTTCGAACACCGGGGAGCTGTTTTTT.